What follows describes a single TCR beta chain. This sample is part of a study of blood T cell repertoires in COVID-19. Across the study: Acute and convalescent COVID-19 specimens originated in the United States, Italy and Spain. T cells, B-cell-depleted T cells, or PBMCs supplied cDNA or gDNA.

Per the original methods: The authors estimated nucleated cell counts from reference gene primer amplification. Data came from immunoSEQ multiplex PCR; TCRdb stores just in-frame clones and leaves some out. V and J calls and clone size come straight from that table; D and trimming were deduced from the DNA. Of fewer than 25,000 clones listed, 80% to 90% are singletons. This CDR3 is 14 amino acids long. V was clipped by 4 bases and J by 5 bases, with 14 bases between them. In germline, CDR1 is SEHNR, CDR2 FQNEAQ (reference sequence). The V gene is TRBV7-9, the J gene TRBJ1-1, with a possible D match to TRBD1 (6 bases). The specimen sequenced was peripheral blood. The TCR comes from a man aged 65 to 85 with acute or convalescent COVID-19. CDR3 protein: CASSYPRGYTEAFF. The CDR3 DNA reads as TGTGCCAGCAGCTACCCCAGGGGTTATACTGAAGCTTTCTTT.